This T cell receptor (beta chain) was identified during a study of CD8 T cells in ankylosing spondylitis. Broader study findings: Relatively scarce in peripheral blood, disease-linked clones were CD8+. In synovial fluid and blood from reactive arthritis, some motif variants were previously reported.

CDR3 length: 14 amino acids. Germline V gene data show CDR1 as SGHRS and CDR2 as YFSETQ. Trimming at V came to 5 bases and at J to 1 base, leaving 5 bases not matched to a gene. This clonotype has ten or more counts. Antigen: not known. Molecular-barcoded quantitative 5'-RACE produced these TCR beta libraries. TCRdb called the 5' RACE reads again in MiXCR, with one record for every CDR3 protein. Of approximately 220,000 distinct CDR3 sequences in the sample, 10% to 13% were seen once. The chain links TRBV5-1 to TRBJ2-5; 7 bases match TRBD2. Sequencing was carried out using blood, either unsorted or a sorted T cell fraction (not recorded which). This TCR derives from a male donor with ankylosing spondylitis or in good health (not recorded which). The CDR3 bases are TGCGCCAGCAGATTTATAGCGGGCCAAGAGACCCAGTACTTC. This gives the protein CASRFIAGQETQYF.